This TCR beta chain was profiled in a study of human T cells and chemical hapten exposure. As for the study in general: How much TCR each sample yielded varied, mostly because pooled library volumes differed slightly.

Each CDR3 protein is one row after TCRdb ran MiXCR on the RACE reads. The data contain around 340,000 distinct CDR3 sequences, roughly 6.9% of them singletons. Germline CDR1 SQVTM, CDR2 ANQGSEA. The CDR3 runs 13 residues. V was cut by 7 bases and J by 4 bases, with 16 bases left in between. Described time point: patch test 1, 2 weeks after DPC sensitization. Treatment of the sample: therapeutic diphenylcyclopropenone sensitization with weekly scalp DPC. This clonotype occurred a few times. The receptor was isolated from a woman aged 18 to 35 with alopecia areata. Some clones in this sample may be carry-over from other donors' samples. Sequenced here: whole blood, sampled in connection with sensitization to the hapten diphenylcyclopropenone (DPC). The chain is built from TRBV29-1 and TRBJ1-2; D might be TRBD1 (5 bases). DNA for the CDR3: TGCAGCGCAATGGAGGGACCGAGCTATGGCTACACCTTC. Translating gives CSAMEGPSYGYTF. Variable domain in full (rest from reference TRBV29-1 and TRBJ1-2): SAVISQKPSRDICQRGTSLTIQCQVDSQVTMMFWYRQQPGQSLTLIATANQGSEATYESGFVIDKFPISRPNLTFSTLTVSNMSPEDSSIYLCSAMEGPSYGYTFGSGTRLTVV.